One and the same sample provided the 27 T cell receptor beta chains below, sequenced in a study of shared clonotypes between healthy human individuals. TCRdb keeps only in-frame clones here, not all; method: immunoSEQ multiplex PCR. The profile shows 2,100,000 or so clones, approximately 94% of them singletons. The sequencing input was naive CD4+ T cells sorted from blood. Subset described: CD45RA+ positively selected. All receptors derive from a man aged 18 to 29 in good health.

The CDR3 loop is CASSLRQGADTIYF. The CDR3 DNA is TGTGCCAGCAGTTTGAGACAGGGGGCGGACACCATATATTTT. The chain has TRBV28 and TRBJ1-3; 10 nucleotides match TRBD1. The germline CDR1 and CDR2 sequences are MDHEN and SYDVKM. The CDR3 contains 14 residues. V gave up 3 bases and J gave up 8 bases; unmatched junction bases: 4.

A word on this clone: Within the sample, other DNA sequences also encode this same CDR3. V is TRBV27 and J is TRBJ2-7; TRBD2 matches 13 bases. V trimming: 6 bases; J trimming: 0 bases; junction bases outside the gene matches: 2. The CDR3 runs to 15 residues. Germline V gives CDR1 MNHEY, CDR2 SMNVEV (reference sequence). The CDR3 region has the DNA TGTGCCAGCAGGGGACTAGCGGGGAACTCCTACGAGCAGTACTTC. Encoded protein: CASRGLAGNSYEQYF.

The CDR3 protein is CASSLTNPGQANEKLFF. DNA for the CDR3: TGCGCCAGCAGCTTGACGAATCCGGGACAGGCTAATGAAAAACTGTTTTTT. The chain recombines TRBV5-1 with TRBJ1-4; 8 positions agree with TRBD1. The CDR3 is 17 amino acids. The V gene end was trimmed by 1 base and the J gene end by 3 bases; junction bases not matched to a gene: 8. Germline V gives CDR1 SGHRS, CDR2 YFSETQ. The whole variable domain, remainder taken from reference TRBV5-1 and TRBJ1-4, is KAGVTQTPRYLIKTRGQQVTLSCSPISGHRSVSWYQQTPGQGLQFLFEYFSETQRNKGNFPGRFSGRQFSNSRSEMNVSTLELGDSALYLCASSLTNPGQANEKLFFGSGTQLSVL.

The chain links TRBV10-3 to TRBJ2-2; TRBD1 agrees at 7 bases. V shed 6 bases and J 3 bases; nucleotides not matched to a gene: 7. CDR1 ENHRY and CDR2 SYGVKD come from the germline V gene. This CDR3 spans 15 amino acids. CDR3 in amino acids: CAISAGTDYTGELFF. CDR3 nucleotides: TGTGCCATCAGCGCCGGGACAGATTACACCGGGGAGCTGTTTTTT.

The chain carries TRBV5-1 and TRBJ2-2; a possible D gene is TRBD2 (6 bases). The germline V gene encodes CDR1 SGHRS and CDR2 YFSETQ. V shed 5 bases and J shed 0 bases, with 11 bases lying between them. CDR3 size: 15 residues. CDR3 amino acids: CASRTASANTGELFF. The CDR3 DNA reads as TGCGCCAGCAGGACAGCTAGCGCGAACACCGGGGAGCTGTTTTTT. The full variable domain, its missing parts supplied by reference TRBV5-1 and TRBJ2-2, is KAGVTQTPRYLIKTRGQQVTLSCSPISGHRSVSWYQQTPGQGLQFLFEYFSETQRNKGNFPGRFSGRQFSNSRSEMNVSTLELGDSALYLCASRTASANTGELFFGEGSRLTVL.

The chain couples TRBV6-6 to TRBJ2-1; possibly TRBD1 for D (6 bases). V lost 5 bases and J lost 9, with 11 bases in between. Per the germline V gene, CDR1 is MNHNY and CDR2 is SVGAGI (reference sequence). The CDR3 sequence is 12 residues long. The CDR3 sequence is CASSPGTIEQFF. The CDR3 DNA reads TGTGCCAGCAGTCCCGGGACAATTGAGCAGTTCTTC.

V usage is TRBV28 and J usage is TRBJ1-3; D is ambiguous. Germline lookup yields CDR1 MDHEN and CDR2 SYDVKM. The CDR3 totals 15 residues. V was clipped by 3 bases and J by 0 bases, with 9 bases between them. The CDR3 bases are TGTGCCAGCAGTTTGGGCGGCTACTCTGGAAACACCATATATTTT. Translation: CASSLGGYSGNTIYF.

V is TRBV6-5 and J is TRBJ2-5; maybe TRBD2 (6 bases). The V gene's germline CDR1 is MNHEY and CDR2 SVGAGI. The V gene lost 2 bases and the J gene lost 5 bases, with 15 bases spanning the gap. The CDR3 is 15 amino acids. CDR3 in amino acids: CASSYGGTVGETQYF. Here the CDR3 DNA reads TGTGCCAGCAGTTACGGAGGGACGGTCGGGGAGACCCAGTACTTC.

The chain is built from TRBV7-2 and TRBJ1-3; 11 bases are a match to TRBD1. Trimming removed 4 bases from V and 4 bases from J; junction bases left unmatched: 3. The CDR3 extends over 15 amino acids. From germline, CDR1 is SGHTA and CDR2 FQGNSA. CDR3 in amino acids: CASSSDRGPGNTIYF. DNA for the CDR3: TGTGCCAGCAGCTCGGACAGGGGGCCAGGAAACACCATATATTTT.

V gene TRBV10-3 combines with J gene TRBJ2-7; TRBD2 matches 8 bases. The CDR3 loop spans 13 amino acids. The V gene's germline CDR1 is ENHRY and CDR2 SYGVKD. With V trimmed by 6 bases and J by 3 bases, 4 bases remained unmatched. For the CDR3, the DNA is TGTGCCATCAGGTTAGCGGGACTCTACGAGCAGTACTTC. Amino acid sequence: CAIRLAGLYEQYF.

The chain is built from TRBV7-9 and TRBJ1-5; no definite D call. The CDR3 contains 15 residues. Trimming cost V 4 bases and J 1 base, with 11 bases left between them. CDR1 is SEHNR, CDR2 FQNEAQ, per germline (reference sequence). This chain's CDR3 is CASSSEGISNQPQHF. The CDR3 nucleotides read TGTGCCAGCAGCTCGGAAGGAATAAGCAATCAGCCCCAGCATTTT. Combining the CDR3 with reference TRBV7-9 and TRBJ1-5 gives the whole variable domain DTGVSQNPRHKITKRGQNVTFRCDPISEHNRLYWYRQTLGQGPEFLTYFQNEAQLEKSRLLSDRFSAERPKGSFSTLEIQRTEQGDSAMYLCASSSEGISNQPQHFGDGTRLSIL.

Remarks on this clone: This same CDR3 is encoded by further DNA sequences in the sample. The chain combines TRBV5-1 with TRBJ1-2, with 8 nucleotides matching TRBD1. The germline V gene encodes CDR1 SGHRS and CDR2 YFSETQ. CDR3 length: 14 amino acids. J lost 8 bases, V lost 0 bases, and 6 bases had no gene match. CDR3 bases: TGCGCCAGCAGCTTGGCACAGGGGGGCGACGGCTACACCTTC. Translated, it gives CASSLAQGGDGYTF.

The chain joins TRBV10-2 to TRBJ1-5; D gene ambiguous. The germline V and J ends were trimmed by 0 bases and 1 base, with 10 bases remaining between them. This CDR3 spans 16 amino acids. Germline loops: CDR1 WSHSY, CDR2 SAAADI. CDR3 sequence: CASSESKQISNQPQHF. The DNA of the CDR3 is TGCGCCAGCAGTGAGTCGAAACAAATCAGCAATCAGCCCCAGCATTTT.

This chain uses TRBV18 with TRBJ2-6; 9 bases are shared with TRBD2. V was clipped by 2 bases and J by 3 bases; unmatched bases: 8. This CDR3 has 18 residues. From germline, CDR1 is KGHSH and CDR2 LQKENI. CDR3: CASSPKGLAFSGANVLTF. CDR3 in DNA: TGTGCCAGCTCACCAAAGGGACTAGCTTTTAGTGGGGCCAACGTCCTGACTTTC. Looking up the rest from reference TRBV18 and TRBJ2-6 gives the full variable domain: NAGVMQNPRHLVRRRGQEARLRCSPMKGHSHVYWYRQLPEEGLKFMVYLQKENIIDESGMPKERFSAEFPKEGPSILRIQQVVRGDSAAYFCASSPKGLAFSGANVLTFGAGSRLTVL.

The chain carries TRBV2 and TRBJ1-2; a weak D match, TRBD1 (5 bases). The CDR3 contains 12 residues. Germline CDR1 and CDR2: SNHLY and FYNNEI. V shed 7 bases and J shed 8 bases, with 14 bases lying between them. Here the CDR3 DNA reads TGTGCCAGCAATACGGGGGAGGTAGGCTACACCTTC. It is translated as CASNTGEVGYTF.

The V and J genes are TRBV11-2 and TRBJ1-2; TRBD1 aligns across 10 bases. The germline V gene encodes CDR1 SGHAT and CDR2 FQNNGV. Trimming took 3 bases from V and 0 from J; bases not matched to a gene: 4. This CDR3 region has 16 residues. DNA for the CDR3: TGTGCCAGCAGCTTCTCCGGGACAGGGGCTAACTATGGCTACACCTTC. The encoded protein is CASSFSGTGANYGYTF. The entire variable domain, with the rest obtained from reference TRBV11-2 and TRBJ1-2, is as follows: EAGVAQSPRYKIIEKRQSVAFWCNPISGHATLYWYQQILGQGPKLLIQFQNNGVVDDSQLPKDRFSAERLKGVDSTLKIQPAKLEDSAVYLCASSFSGTGANYGYTFGSGTRLTVV.

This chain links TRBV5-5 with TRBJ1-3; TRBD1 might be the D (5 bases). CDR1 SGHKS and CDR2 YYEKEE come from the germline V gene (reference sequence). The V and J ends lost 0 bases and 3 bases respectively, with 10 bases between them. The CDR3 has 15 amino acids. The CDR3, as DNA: TGTGCCAGCAGCTTGGCCGGGACCCGTGGAAACACCATATATTTT. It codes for CASSLAGTRGNTIYF. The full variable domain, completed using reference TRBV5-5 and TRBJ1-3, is DAGVTQSPTHLIKTRGQQVTLRCSPISGHKSVSWYQQVLGQGPQFIFQYYEKEERGRGNFPDRFSARQFPNYSSELNVNALLLGDSALYLCASSLAGTRGNTIYFGEGSWLTVV.

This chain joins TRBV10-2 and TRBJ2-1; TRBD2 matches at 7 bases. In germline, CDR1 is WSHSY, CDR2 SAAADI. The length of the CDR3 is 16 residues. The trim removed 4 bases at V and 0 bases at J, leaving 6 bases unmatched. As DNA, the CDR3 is TGCGCCAGCAGTGGAAGCGGGGCGAACTCCTACAATGAGCAGTTCTTC. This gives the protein CASSGSGANSYNEQFF.

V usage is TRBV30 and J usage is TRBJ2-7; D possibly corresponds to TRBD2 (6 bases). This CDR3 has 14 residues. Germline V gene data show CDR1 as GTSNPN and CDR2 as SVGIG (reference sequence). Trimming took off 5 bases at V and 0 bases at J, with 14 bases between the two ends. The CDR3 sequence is CAWRGGGNSYEQYF. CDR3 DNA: TGTGCCTGGCGAGGTGGGGGGAACTCCTACGAGCAGTACTTC.

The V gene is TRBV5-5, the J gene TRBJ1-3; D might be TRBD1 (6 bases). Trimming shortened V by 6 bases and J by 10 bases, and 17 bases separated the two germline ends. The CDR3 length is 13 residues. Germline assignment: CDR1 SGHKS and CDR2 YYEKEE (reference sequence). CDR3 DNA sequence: TGTGCCAGCACCAATCGGGGGGGCCTAACCATATATTTT. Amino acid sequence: CASTNRGGLTIYF.

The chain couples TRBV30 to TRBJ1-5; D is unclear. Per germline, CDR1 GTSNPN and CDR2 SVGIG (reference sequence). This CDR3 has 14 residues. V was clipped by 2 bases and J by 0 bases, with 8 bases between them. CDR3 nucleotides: TGTGCCTGGAGTTACGGAGCTAGCAATCAGCCCCAGCATTTT. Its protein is CAWSYGASNQPQHF.

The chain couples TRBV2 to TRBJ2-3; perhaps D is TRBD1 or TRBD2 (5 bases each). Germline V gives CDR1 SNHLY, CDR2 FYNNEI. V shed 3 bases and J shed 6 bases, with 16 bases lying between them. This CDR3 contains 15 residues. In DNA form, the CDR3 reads TGTGCCAGCAGTGACGAGGGGCTAGTCGGCGATACGCAGTATTTT. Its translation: CASSDEGLVGDTQYF. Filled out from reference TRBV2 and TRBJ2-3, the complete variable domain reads EPEVTQTPSHQVTQMGQEVILRCVPISNHLYFYWYRQILGQKVEFLVSFYNNEISEKSEIFDDQFSVERPDGSNFTLKIRSTKLEDSAMYFCASSDEGLVGDTQYFGPGTRLTVL.

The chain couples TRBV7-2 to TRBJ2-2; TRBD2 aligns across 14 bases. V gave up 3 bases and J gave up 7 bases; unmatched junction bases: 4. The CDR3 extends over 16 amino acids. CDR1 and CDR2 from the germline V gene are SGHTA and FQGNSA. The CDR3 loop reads CASSLTSGRANGELFF. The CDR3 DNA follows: TGTGCCAGCAGCTTGACTAGCGGGAGGGCCAACGGGGAGCTGTTTTTT.

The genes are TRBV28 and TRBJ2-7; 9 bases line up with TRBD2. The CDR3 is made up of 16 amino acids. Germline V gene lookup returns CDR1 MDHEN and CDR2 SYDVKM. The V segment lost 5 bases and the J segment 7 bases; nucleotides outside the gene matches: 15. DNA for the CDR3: TGTGCCAGCAGTCAAGCGGGGGGCCGAATCCTACGAGAGCAGTACTTC. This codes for CASSQAGGRILREQYF.

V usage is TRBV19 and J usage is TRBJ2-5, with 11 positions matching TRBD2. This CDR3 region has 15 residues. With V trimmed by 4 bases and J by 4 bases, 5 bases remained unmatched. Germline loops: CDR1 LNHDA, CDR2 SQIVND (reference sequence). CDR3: CASSTRLAGTETQYF. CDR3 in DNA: TGTGCCAGTAGTACCCGACTAGCGGGAACAGAGACCCAGTACTTC.

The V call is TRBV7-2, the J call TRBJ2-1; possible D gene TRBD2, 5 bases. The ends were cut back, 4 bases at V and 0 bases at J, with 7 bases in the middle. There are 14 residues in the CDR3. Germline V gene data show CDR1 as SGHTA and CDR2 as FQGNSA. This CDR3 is CASSSRVSYNEQFF. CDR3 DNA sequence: TGTGCCAGCAGCTCGAGGGTCTCCTACAATGAGCAGTTCTTC.

The CDR3 sequence is CSGGAANTGELFF. CDR3 nucleotide sequence: TGCAGCGGAGGGGCGGCGAACACCGGGGAGCTGTTTTTT. This chain joins TRBV29-1 and TRBJ2-2; either TRBD1 or TRBD2 may fit D (5 bases each). Per germline, CDR1 SQVTM and CDR2 ANQGSEA. The V and J ends lost 7 bases and 0 bases respectively, with 9 bases between them. The CDR3 spans 13 residues.